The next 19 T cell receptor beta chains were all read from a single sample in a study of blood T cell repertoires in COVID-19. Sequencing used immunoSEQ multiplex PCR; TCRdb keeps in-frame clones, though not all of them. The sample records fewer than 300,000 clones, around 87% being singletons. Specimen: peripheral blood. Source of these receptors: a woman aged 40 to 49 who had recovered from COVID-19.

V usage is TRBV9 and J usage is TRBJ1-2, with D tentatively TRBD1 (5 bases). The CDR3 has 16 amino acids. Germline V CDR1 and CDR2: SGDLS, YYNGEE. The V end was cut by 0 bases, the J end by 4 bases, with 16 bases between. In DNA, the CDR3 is TGTGCCAGCAGCGTAGGCCCCCCCGGGGGTGGCTATGGCTACACCTTC. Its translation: CASSVGPPGGGYGYTF.

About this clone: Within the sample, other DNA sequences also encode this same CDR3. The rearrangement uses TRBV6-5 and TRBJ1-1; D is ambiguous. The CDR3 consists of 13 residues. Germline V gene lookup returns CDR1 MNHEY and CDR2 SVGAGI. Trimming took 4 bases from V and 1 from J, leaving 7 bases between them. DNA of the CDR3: TGTGCCAGCAGTTTACGGGGGAACACTGAAGCTTTCTTT. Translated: CASSLRGNTEAFF.

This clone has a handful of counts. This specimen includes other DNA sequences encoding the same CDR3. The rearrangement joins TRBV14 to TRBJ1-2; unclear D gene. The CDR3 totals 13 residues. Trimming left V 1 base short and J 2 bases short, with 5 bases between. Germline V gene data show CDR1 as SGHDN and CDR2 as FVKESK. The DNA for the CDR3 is TGTGCCAGCAGCCAAGGGGCCAACTATGGCTACACCTTC. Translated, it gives CASSQGANYGYTF.

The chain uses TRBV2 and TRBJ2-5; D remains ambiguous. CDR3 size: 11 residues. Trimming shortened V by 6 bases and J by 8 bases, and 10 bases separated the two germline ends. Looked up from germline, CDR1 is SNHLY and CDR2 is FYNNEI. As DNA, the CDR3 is TGTGCCAGCAGGGAAACATTCACCCAGTACTTC. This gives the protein CASRETFTQYF.

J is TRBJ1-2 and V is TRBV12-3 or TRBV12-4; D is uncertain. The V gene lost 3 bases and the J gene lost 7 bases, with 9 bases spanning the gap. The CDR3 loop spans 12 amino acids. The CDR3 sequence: CASSFNTGGYTF. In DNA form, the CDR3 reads TGTGCCAGCAGTTTTAATACTGGTGGCTACACCTTC.

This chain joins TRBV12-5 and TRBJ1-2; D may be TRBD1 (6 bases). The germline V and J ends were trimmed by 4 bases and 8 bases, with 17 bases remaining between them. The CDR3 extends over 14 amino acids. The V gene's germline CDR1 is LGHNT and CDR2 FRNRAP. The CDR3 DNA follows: TGTGCTAGTGGTTGGGGGCGGCAGGGCGAAGGCTACACCTTC. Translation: CASGWGRQGEGYTF.

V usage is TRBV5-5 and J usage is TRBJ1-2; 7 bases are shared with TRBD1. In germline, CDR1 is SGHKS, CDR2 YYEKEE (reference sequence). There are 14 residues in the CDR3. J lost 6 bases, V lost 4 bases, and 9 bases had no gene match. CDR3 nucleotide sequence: TGTGCCAGCAGCCGACAGGGTCTTGAAAATGGCTACACCTTC. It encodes CASSRQGLENGYTF.

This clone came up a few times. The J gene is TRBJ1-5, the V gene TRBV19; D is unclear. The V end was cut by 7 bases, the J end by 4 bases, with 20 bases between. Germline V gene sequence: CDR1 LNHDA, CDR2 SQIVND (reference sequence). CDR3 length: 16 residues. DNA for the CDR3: TGTGCCAGTACCCCAAGGTGGAGGGCCCAAAATCAGCCCCAGCATTTT. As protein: CASTPRWRAQNQPQHF.

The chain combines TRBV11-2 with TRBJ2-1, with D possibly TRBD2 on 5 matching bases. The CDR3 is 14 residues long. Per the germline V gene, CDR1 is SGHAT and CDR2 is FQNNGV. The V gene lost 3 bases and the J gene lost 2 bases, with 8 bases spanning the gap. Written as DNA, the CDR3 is TGTGCCAGCAGCTTCGGGAACCCCTACAATGAGCAGTTCTTC. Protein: CASSFGNPYNEQFF.

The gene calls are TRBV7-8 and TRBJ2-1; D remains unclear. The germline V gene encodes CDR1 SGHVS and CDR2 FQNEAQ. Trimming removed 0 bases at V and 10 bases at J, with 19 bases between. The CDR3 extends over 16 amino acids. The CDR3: CASSLALINSREEQFF. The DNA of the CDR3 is TGTGCCAGCAGCTTAGCGCTAATTAATAGTCGAGAGGAGCAGTTCTTC.

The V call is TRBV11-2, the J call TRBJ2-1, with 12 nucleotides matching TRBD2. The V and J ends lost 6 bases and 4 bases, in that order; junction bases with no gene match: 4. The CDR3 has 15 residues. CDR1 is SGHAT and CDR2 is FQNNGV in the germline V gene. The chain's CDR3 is CASRLLAGGYNEQFF. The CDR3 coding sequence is TGTGCCAGCAGACTGCTAGCGGGGGGGTACAATGAGCAGTTCTTC.

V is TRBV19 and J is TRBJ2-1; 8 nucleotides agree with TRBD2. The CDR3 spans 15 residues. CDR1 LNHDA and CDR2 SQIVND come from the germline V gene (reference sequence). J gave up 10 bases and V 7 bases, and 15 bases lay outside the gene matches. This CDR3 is CASTHSGNRRREQFF. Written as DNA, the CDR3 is TGTGCCAGTACCCATAGCGGGAACCGCCGTCGAGAGCAGTTCTTC.

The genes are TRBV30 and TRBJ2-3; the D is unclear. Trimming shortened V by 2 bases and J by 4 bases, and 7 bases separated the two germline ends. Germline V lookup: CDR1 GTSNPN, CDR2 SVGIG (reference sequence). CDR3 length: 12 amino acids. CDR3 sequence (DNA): TGTGCCTGGAGTCCCACAGCAGATACGCAGTATTTT. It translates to CAWSPTADTQYF. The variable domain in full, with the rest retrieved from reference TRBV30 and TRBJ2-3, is SQTIHQWPATLVQPVGSPLSLECTVEGTSNPNLYWYRQAAGRGLQLLFYSVGIGQISSEVPQNLSASRPQDRQFILSSKKLLLSDSGFYLCAWSPTADTQYFGPGTRLTVL.

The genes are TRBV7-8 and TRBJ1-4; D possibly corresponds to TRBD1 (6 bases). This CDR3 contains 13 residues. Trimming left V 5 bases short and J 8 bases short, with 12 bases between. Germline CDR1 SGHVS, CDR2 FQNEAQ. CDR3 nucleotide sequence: TGTGCCAGCAGCCAACAGGGCGGGGAAAAACTGTTTTTT. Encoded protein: CASSQQGGEKLFF.

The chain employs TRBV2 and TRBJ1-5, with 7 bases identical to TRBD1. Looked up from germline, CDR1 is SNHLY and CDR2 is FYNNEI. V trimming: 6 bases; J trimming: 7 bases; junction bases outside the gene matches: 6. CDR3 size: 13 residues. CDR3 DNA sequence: TGTGCCAGCAGAAGGACAGGAACGCAGCCCCAGCATTTT. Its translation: CASRRTGTQPQHF. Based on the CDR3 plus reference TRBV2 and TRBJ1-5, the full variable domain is EPEVTQTPSHQVTQMGQEVILRCVPISNHLYFYWYRQILGQKVEFLVSFYNNEISEKSEIFDDQFSVERPDGSNFTLKIRSTKLEDSAMYFCASRRTGTQPQHFGDGTRLSIL.

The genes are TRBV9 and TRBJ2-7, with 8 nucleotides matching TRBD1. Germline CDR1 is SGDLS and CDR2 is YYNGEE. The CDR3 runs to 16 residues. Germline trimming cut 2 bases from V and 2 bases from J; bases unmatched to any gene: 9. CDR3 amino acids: CASSVRSGTGPYEQYF. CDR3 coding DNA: TGTGCCAGCAGCGTCAGATCCGGGACAGGCCCCTACGAGCAGTACTTC.

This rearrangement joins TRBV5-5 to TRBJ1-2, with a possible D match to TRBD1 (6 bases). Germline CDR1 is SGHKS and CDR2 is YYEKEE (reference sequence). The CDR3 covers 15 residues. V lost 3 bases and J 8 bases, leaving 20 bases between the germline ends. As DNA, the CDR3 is TGTGCCAGCAGCTCAGATCAATCCAGGGGAGTGGGCTACACCTTC. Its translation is CASSSDQSRGVGYTF.

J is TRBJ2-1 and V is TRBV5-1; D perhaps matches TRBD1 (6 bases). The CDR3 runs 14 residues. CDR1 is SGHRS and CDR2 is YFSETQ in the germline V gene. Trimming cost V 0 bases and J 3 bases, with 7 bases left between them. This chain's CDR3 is CASSLVQGYNEQFF. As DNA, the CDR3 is TGCGCCAGCAGCTTGGTACAGGGCTACAATGAGCAGTTCTTC.

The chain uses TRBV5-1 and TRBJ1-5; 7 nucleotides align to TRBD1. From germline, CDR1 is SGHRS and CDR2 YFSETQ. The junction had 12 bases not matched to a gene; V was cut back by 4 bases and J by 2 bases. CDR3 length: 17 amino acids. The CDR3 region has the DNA TGCGCCAGCAGCCCTGTGGAGGGGGCGATGTGCAATCAGCCCCAGCATTTT. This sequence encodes CASSPVEGAMCNQPQHF.